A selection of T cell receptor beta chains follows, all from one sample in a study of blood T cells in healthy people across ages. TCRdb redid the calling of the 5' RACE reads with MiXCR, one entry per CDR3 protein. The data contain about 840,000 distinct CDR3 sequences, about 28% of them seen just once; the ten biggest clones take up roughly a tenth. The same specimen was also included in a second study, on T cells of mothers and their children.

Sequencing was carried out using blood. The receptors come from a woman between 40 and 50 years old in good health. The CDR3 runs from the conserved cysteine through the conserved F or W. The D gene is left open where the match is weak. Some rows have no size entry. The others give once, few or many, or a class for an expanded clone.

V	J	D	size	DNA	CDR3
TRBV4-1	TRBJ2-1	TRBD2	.	TGCGCCAGCAGCCCTGGGCTAGCGGGGTTTTACAGTGAGCAGTTCTTC	CASSPGLAGFYSEQFF
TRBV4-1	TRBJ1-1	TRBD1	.	TGCGCCAGCATTGGTCCAGGGGGGGACACTGAAGCTTTCTTT	CASIGPGGDTEAFF
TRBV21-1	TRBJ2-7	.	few	TGTGCCAGCAGAATCTGCGGGACAGGCGATGTATACGAGCAGTACTTC	CASRICGTGDVYEQYF
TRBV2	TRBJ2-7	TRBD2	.	TGTGCCAGCAGTGAAGCCCTCCCTCGGGCTAGCGGCGCCTACGAGCAGTACTTC	CASSEALPRASGAYEQYF
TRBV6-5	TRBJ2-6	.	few	TGTGCCAGCAGTTACTCGACCTACAGGGGGGGACCCTCTGGGGCCAACGTCCTGACTTTC	CASSYSTYRGGPSGANVLTF
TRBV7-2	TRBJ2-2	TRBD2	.	TGTGCCAGCAGCTTAGTGCGGGGGGACACCGGGGAGCTGTTTTTT	CASSLVRGDTGELFF
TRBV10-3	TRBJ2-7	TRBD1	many	TGTGCCGGAGGGGACAGGGCCTACGAGCAGTACTTC	CAGGDRAYEQYF
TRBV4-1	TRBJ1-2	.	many	TGCGCCAGCAGCCAAAACAGGGATCTGGCAAATGGCTACACCTTC	CASSQNRDLANGYTF
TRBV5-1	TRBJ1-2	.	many	TGCGCCAGCAGGCCCGGCCCTGGAGACTATGGCTACACCTTC	CASRPGPGDYGYTF
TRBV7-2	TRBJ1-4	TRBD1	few	TGTGCCAGCAGCTCTCAGGGGGTATGGGGGACTAATGAAAAACTGTTTTTT	CASSSQGVWGTNEKLFF
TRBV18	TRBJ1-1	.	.	TGTGCCAGCTCACCACCGGGCGCCAGACTCGGTGAAGCTTTCTTT	CASSPPGARLGEAFF
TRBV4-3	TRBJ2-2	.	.	TGCGCCAGCAGCCAAGTGGCCGGGGTCTACACCGGGGAGCTGTTTTTT	CASSQVAGVYTGELFF
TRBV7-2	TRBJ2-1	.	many	TGTGCCAGCAGCTTAGGGTACGGGTCCTACAATGAGCAGTTCTTC	CASSLGYGSYNEQFF
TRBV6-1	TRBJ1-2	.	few	TGTGCCGGCAGTGTCGACAGGAGTTATGGCTACACCTTC	CAGSVDRSYGYTF
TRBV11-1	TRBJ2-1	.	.	TGTGCCAGCAGCTTACACACGGCAAGTGAGCAGTTCTTC	CASSLHTASEQFF
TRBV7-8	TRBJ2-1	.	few	TGTGCCAGCAGCTTAAGGGACAAAGGGTACAATGAGCAGTTCTTC	CASSLRDKGYNEQFF
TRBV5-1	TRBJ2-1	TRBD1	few	TGCGCCAGCAGCTCAGGGGGCGGCCTCGACAATGAGCAGTTCTTC	CASSSGGGLDNEQFF
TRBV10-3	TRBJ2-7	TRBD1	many	TGTGCCATCAGTGCGACAGGGGGCCACGAGCAGTACTTC	CAISATGGHEQYF
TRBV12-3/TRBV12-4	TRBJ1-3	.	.	TGTGCCAGCAGATCCAGGGTGAGCTCTGGAAACACCATATATTTT	CASRSRVSSGNTIYF
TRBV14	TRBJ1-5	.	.	TGTGCCAGCAGCCAAGATGGGGTCCAGCCCCAGCATTTT	CASSQDGVQPQHF
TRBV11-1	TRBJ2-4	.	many	TGTGCCAGCAGCTTTAGCCCCGGGAACAACATTCAGTACTTC	CASSFSPGNNIQYF
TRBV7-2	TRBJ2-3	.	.	TGTGCCAGCAGCCCGGCCCGAGTGACAGATACGCAGTATTTT	CASSPARVTDTQYF
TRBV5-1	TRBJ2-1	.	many	TGCGCCAGCAGCCTGACTAGTACTGAGCAGTTCTTC	CASSLTSTEQFF
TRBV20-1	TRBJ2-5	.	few	TGCAGTGCTAGACTGGTAGGGGTTGGGGAGACCCAGTACTTC	CSARLVGVGETQYF
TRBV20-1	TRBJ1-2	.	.	TGCAGTGCTAGAGATCAAACGGTTAGGGACCGGGCCCTCTATGGCTACACCTTC	CSARDQTVRDRALYGYTF
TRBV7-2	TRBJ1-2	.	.	TGTGCCAGCAGCACATCCCCGGTCGGCTATGGCTACACCTTC	CASSTSPVGYGYTF
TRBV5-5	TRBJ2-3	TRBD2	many	TGTGCCAGCAGCTTCGGGACTAGGGCTAGCACAGATACGCAGTATTTT	CASSFGTRASTDTQYF